What follows is one T cell receptor beta chain and its context. This sample was taken from a study of T cell changes during pregnancy in multiple sclerosis. The ends lost 5 bases at V and 7 bases at J; junction bases unmatched: 4. This CDR3 is 13 amino acids long. The germline CDR1 and CDR2 sequences are PRHDT and FYEKMQ (reference sequence). TCRdb's table, derived via immunoSEQ multiplex PCR, lists solely in-frame clones and lacks some. The sample consists of about 100,000 clones, 92% of them appearing once. Source: peripheral blood, taken after pregnancy. The chain joins TRBV13 to TRBJ2-2; 7 bases match TRBD1. The source is a female donor with multiple sclerosis, enrolled in a pregnancy study. CDR3 protein: CASSTTGVGELFF. In DNA form, the CDR3 reads TGTGCCAGCAGCACTACAGGGGTCGGGGAGCTGTTTTTT.